The clone carrying this T cell receptor (beta chain) was seen only a few times. Its matching antigen is unknown. The record originates from a study of vaccination and CD4 T cells after COVID-19. Time point meaning: late sampling 161 to 241 days after vaccination in a few convalescent patients. Noted treatment: approximately 11-day PBMC culture with coronavirus spike peptide pools or control peptides (ViraFEST assay). Peptide-pool expansion of antigen-specific T cells preceded TCR sequencing in ViraFEST. Study-level results: Convalescent patients displayed a median about 86% of reactive clones emerging only post-vaccination.

Per the germline V gene, CDR1 is LNHNV and CDR2 is YYDKDF (reference sequence). V was cut by 1 base and J by 0 bases, with 9 bases left in between. The CDR3 is 15 residues long. The Oncomine TCR Beta short-read assay sequenced DNA from cultured CD4+ T cells. It was from cultured CD4+ T cells that genomic DNA was extracted. One entry per CDR3 protein results from TCRdb running MiXCR on the PCR reads. The repertoire holds 20,000 to 25,000 distinct CDR3 sequences, with 32% as singletons. Sequenced here: CD4+ T cells from blood, cultured in vitro, sampled about 7 months after SARS-CoV-2 vaccination. The sequence was collected from a human donor who had recovered from COVID-19. V gene TRBV15 combines with J gene TRBJ1-1, with D unresolved. The CDR3 loop reads CATSRGGSMNTEAFF. The CDR3 nucleotides are TGTGCCACCAGCAGAGGCGGATCCATGAACACTGAAGCTTTCTTT.